The 23 T cell receptor beta chains reported below all come from one sample, sequenced in a study of OX40 agonist ivuxolimab in advanced cancers. Generated by immunoSEQ multiplex PCR, the TCRdb table keeps only in-frame clones and is missing some. The table shows roughly 62,000 clones, with about 88% occurring only once. The sequenced sample was CD4+ or CD8+ T cells sorted from blood, obtained in a trial of the OX40 agonist ivuxolimab. Receptors originate from an adult with an advanced solid tumor such as melanoma, head and neck, liver or kidney cancer.

The chain joins TRBV6-6 to TRBJ1-6; D call uncertain. CDR1 and CDR2 from the germline V gene are MNHNY and SVGAGI (reference sequence). CDR3 length equals 14 residues. Trimming left V 2 bases short and J 9 bases short, with 11 bases between. The CDR3 coding sequence is TGTGCCAGCAGTTACGATCCCTTGGGTTCACCCCTCCACTTT. Translated, it gives CASSYDPLGSPLHF.

This clone appeared a single time. The chain is built from TRBV15 and TRBJ2-7; D unresolved. CDR3 length: 13 residues. Trimming took 0 bases from V and 5 from J, leaving 8 bases between them. Germline CDR1 and CDR2: LNHNV and YYDKDF (reference sequence). CDR3 in DNA: TGTGCCACCAGCAGAGATCTGTCGGACGAGCAGTACTTC. Protein product: CATSRDLSDEQYF.

This chain joins TRBV5-4 and TRBJ1-3; D unclear. Germline CDR1 and CDR2: SGHNT and YYREEE (reference sequence). V lost 1 base, J lost 1 base, and 6 bases lay in between. The CDR3 loop spans 14 amino acids. The CDR3 loop reads CASSLKGSGNTIYF. In DNA form, the CDR3 reads TGTGCCAGCAGCTTGAAGGGATCTGGAAACACCATATATTTT. Using reference TRBV5-4 and TRBJ1-3 for the parts outside the CDR3, the full variable domain is ETGVTQSPTHLIKTRGQQVTLRCSSQSGHNTVSWYQQALGQGPQFIFQYYREEENGRGNFPPRFSGLQFPNYSSELNVNALELDDSALYLCASSLKGSGNTIYFGEGSWLTVV.

The chain is built from TRBV7-8 and TRBJ2-1; D unresolved. V was shortened by 5 bases and J by 8 bases, with 28 bases between the two germline ends. This CDR3 has 18 residues. In germline, CDR1 is SGHVS, CDR2 FQNEAQ. CDR3 region: CASSRGRDGSRVSHEQFF. The CDR3 bases are TGTGCCAGCAGCCGTGGTAGAGATGGGTCTAGAGTTTCCCATGAGCAGTTCTTC.

The V and J genes are TRBV15 and TRBJ2-7; 8 bases match TRBD1. V dropped 2 bases and J dropped 4; count of bases not matched to a gene: 4. The CDR3 totals 14 residues. CDR1 and CDR2 from the germline V gene are LNHNV and YYDKDF (reference sequence). For the CDR3, the DNA is TGTGCCACCAGCAGATGGACAGGGACATACGAGCAGTACTTC. Residues: CATSRWTGTYEQYF.

The chain couples TRBV28 to TRBJ2-1, with 8 nucleotides matching TRBD2. V gave up 8 bases and J gave up 3 bases; unmatched junction bases: 12. This CDR3 is 16 amino acids long. Germline assignment: CDR1 MDHEN and CDR2 SYDVKM. The chain's CDR3 is CASGSYSGILYNEQFF. CDR3 nucleotide sequence: TGTGCCAGCGGATCATATAGCGGGATCCTCTACAATGAGCAGTTCTTC.

The V and J genes are TRBV28 and TRBJ1-5; the match to TRBD1 covers 7 bases. Germline V gene sequence: CDR1 MDHEN, CDR2 SYDVKM. Unmatched junction bases numbered 9, after V lost 3 bases and J lost 7 bases. This CDR3 is 15 amino acids long. The CDR3 DNA sequence: TGTGCCAGCAGTTTCTCCTCGACAGGGTGGCAGCCCCAGCATTTT. It translates to CASSFSSTGWQPQHF.

V is TRBV9 and J is TRBJ1-5; D gene ambiguous. The CDR3 contains 15 residues. Between the trimmed V and J ends, which lost 1 base and 2 bases, there was a span of 10 bases. Germline assignment: CDR1 SGDLS and CDR2 YYNGEE. The CDR3, as DNA: TGTGCCAGCAGCGTACTGTCGCGTGGCAATCAGCCCCAGCATTTT. Encoded protein: CASSVLSRGNQPQHF.

The V gene is TRBV6-5, the J gene TRBJ1-1, with TRBD1 matching 8 bases. The length of the CDR3 is 16 residues. After removal of 4 bases from V and 4 bases from J, the junction contained 11 bases not matched to a gene. The germline V gene has CDR1 MNHEY and CDR2 SVGAGI. The CDR3 coding sequence is TGTGCCAGCAGTTCCTATCGACCCGACAGGGGCACTGAAGCTTTCTTT. Protein product: CASSSYRPDRGTEAFF.

The chain combines TRBV28 with TRBJ2-7, with no clear D. Germline V gene sequence: CDR1 MDHEN, CDR2 SYDVKM. The CDR3 runs to 13 residues. V was pared by 7 bases and J by 0 bases, with 10 bases between. CDR3 in DNA: TGTGCCAGCAAATATCGGAGCTCCTACGAGCAGTACTTC. Encoded protein: CASKYRSSYEQYF.

This clone occurred a few times. This rearrangement joins TRBV2 to TRBJ1-1, with no clear D. The CDR3 is 14 amino acids. Germline CDR1 is SNHLY and CDR2 is FYNNEI. V gave up 0 bases and J gave up 1 base, with 6 bases separating them. The CDR3 nucleotides read TGTGCCAGCAGTGAAGCGACCGGGAACACTGAAGCTTTCTTT. It codes for CASSEATGNTEAFF.

The chain is built from TRBV4-3 and TRBJ1-4, with TRBD1 matching over 9 bases. Germline CDR1 is LGHNA and CDR2 is YSLEER. CDR3 length: 17 amino acids. V lost 2 bases and J lost 3; bases outside the gene matches: 7. The CDR3 loop is CASSQIGTGSPNEKLFF. CDR3 sequence (DNA): TGCGCCAGCAGCCAAATCGGGACAGGGTCACCTAATGAAAAACTGTTTTTT.

The rearrangement uses TRBV5-4 and TRBJ2-4, with 10 bases lining up with TRBD2. The germline V gene has CDR1 SGHNT and CDR2 YYREEE (reference sequence). The CDR3 has 16 residues. The V and J ends lost 0 bases and 0 bases, in that order; junction bases with no gene match: 0. In nucleotides, the CDR3 is TGTGCCAGCAGCTTGGGACTAGCGGGAGCCAAAAACATTCAGTACTTC. This translates into CASSLGLAGAKNIQYF.

The chain combines TRBV12-5 with TRBJ2-5, with D uncertain. The CDR3 has 11 amino acids. Germline assignment: CDR1 LGHNT and CDR2 FRNRAP. Trimming pared 6 bases from V and 5 bases from J, leaving 7 bases between. CDR3 protein: CASGSQETQYF. CDR3 in DNA: TGTGCTAGTGGCTCCCAGGAGACCCAGTACTTC.

The CDR3 spells CASSSTGIPPGELFF. CDR3 in DNA: TGTGCCAGCAGCTCCACAGGGATTCCGCCCGGGGAGCTGTTTTTT. J is TRBJ2-2 and V is TRBV7-3; possibly TRBD1 for D (6 bases). The germline V gene has CDR1 SGHTA and CDR2 FQGTGA. This CDR3 has 15 amino acids. Deletions cut 4 bases from V and 6 bases from J, with 15 bases between.

The chain combines TRBV6-5 with TRBJ2-3; perhaps TRBD2 as D (6 bases). This CDR3 spans 15 amino acids. V was shortened by 5 bases and J by 4 bases, with 16 bases between the two germline ends. Germline V gene sequence: CDR1 MNHEY, CDR2 SVGAGI. The CDR3 DNA sequence: TGTGCCAGCAGTGCCGATGGTAGCGGTCCAGATACGCAGTATTTT. Protein: CASSADGSGPDTQYF.

The chain has TRBV6-6 and TRBJ1-1; tentatively, D is TRBD1 (6 bases). This CDR3 contains 12 residues. Germline V gives CDR1 MNHNY, CDR2 SVGAGI (reference sequence). The germline V and J ends were trimmed by 2 bases and 8 bases, with 9 bases remaining between them. The DNA for the CDR3 is TGTGCCAGCAGTTACCCCGGACAGGAAGCTTTCTTT. Protein sequence: CASSYPGQEAFF.

This clone was observed a single time. The chain is built from TRBV6-5 and TRBJ2-1, with D possibly called TRBD1 or TRBD2 (5 bases each). Germline V gene data show CDR1 as MNHEY and CDR2 as SVGAGI. Trimming removed 6 bases at V and 0 bases at J, with 12 bases between. The CDR3 length is 15 residues. The CDR3 region has the DNA TGTGCCAGCAGCACCGGGACGAGCTCCTACAATGAGCAGTTCTTC. This sequence encodes CASSTGTSSYNEQFF.

The chain combines TRBV21-1 with TRBJ2-7; TRBD1, the D gene given by the table, was not confirmed from the DNA. TRBV21-1 is flagged as a pseudogene. The CDR3 runs to 16 residues. The CDR3: CASRGADQDVHYEQYF. The CDR3 DNA is TGTGCCAGCAGGGGGGCAGATCAAGACGTCCACTACGAGCAGTACTTC.

The chain has TRBV4-3 and TRBJ2-2; possibly TRBD1 for D (5 bases). CDR1 and CDR2 from the germline V gene are LGHNA and YSLEER. The CDR3 contains 15 residues. Trimming took off 0 bases at V and 5 bases at J, with 10 bases between the two ends. CDR3 sequence (DNA): TGCGCCAGCAGCCAAGATAGGGGCTATACCGGGGAGCTGTTTTTT. Its protein product is CASSQDRGYTGELFF.

V usage is TRBV4-3 and J usage is TRBJ1-3; D ambiguous. Per the germline V gene, CDR1 is LGHNA and CDR2 is YSLEER. This CDR3 has 12 residues. Between the trimmed V and J ends, which lost 0 bases and 7 bases, there was a span of 4 bases. The CDR3: CASSQDTNTIYF. Here the CDR3 DNA reads TGCGCCAGCAGCCAAGACACTAACACCATATATTTT.

The V gene is TRBV5-1, the J gene TRBJ1-1, with D possibly TRBD1 on 6 matching bases. CDR1 is SGHRS, CDR2 YFSETQ, per germline. V was trimmed by 9 bases and J by 5 bases, leaving 17 bases between them. This CDR3 contains 13 residues. The CDR3 sequence: CATSEGGATEAFF. CDR3 nucleotides: TGCGCCACCTCAGAAGGGGGAGCTACTGAAGCTTTCTTT.

This chain uses TRBV7-2 with TRBJ2-3; D possibly corresponds to TRBD1 (5 bases). The CDR3 runs 14 residues. Looked up from germline, CDR1 is SGHTA and CDR2 is FQGNSA. Trimming stripped 0 bases from V and 6 bases from J, with 10 bases between. CDR3 amino acids: CASSLAGPADTQYF. The CDR3 DNA reads as TGTGCCAGCAGCTTAGCGGGGCCAGCCGATACGCAGTATTTT.